The present T cell receptor (beta chain) was sequenced within a study of T-cell reconstitution after alpha-beta-depleted transplantation in children. Study-level points and caveats: For some patients, TCRbeta diversity was high at day 60 because of recipient T cells and thymic progenitors that survived.

This clonotype was observed a few times. Its target is not known. The CDR3 length is 16 residues. V lost 0 bases and J lost 7; bases outside the gene matches: 9. Germline V gene sequence: CDR1 DFQATT, CDR2 SNEGSKA (reference sequence). A library of TCRbeta sequences, prepared with unique molecular identifiers, was generated. Each CDR3 protein is one row after TCRdb ran MiXCR on the PCR reads. The sample records around 490,000 distinct CDR3 sequences, about an eighth being singletons. This clonotype originated in a female patient between 2 and 10 years old who had a stem cell transplant for aplastic anemia, so the T cells may come from the graft donor. V usage is TRBV20-1 and J usage is TRBJ2-7, with 13 bases lining up with TRBD2. The input for sequencing was PBMCs, mostly from graft donor cells, taken 180 days after TCRalphabeta/CD19-depleted stem cell transplant. CDR3 protein: CSAREARLAGGGEQYF. Here the CDR3 DNA reads TGCAGTGCTAGAGAAGCCCGACTAGCGGGAGGAGGGGAGCAGTACTTC.